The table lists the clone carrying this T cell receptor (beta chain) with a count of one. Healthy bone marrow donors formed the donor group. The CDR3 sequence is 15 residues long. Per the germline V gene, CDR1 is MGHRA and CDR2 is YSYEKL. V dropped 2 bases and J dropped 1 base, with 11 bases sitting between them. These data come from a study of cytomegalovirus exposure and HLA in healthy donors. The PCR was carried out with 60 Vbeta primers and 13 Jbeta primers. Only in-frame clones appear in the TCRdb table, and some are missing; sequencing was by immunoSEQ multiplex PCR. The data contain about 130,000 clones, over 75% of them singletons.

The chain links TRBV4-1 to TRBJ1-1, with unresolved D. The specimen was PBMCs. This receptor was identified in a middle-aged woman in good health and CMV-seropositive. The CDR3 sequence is CASSQTLNKNTEAFF. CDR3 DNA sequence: TGCGCCAGCAGCCAAACCCTGAACAAGAACACTGAAGCTTTCTTT.